What follows is one T cell receptor beta chain and its context. The sample belongs to a study of identical twins. The length of the CDR3 is 14 residues. V lost 7 bases and J lost 3, with 10 bases in between. From germline, CDR1 is MDHEN and CDR2 SYDVKM. TCRdb recomputed calls from the 5' RACE reads with MiXCR, one row per CDR3 protein. The table records about 460,000 distinct CDR3 sequences, 13% to 15% of them present only once. These data were also filed under a second study, of yellow fever vaccine responses in identical twins.

The chain couples TRBV28 to TRBJ1-6; D call uncertain. This clonotype was obtained from a woman aged 18 to 35 in good health. The sample was CD4+ T cells sorted from blood. The CDR3 nucleotides read TGTGCCAGCATGGGAAGGTTCTATAATTCACCCCTCCACTTT. Amino acid sequence: CASMGRFYNSPLHF.